This T cell receptor beta chain derives from a study of chemoradiotherapy in HPV16-positive cancers. Study-wide results and limits: Candidate HPV-specific clones and E7-related TCR motifs grew in tumor during treatment.

To note about this clone: Its antigen is currently unknown.

The CDR3 contains 17 residues. Assay used: immunoSEQ multiplex PCR; TCRdb lists only in-frame clones, some missing. The sample gives approximately 35,000 clones, approximately 90% of which show up once; roughly 3.6% is in the top ten. The sequenced sample was blood, obtained from a patient who underwent chemoradiotherapy. The receptor was isolated from a human donor with HPV-associated anogenital cancer. The chain has TRBV21-1 and TRBJ2-3; the D call in the table, TRBD2, was not verified against the DNA. TRBV21-1 is described as a pseudogene. CDR3 DNA sequence: TGTGCCAGCAGCAAAGGGAGGAGGAGCGGGGGGGCAGATACGCAGTATTTT. Protein sequence: CASSKGRRSGGADTQYF.